The 13 T cell receptor beta chains listed next were all sequenced from one sample in a study of shared clonotypes between healthy human individuals. Profiling relied on immunoSEQ multiplex PCR, and the TCRdb table lists in-frame clones only, not all of them. The sample has about 2.4 million clones, more than 85% seen once. Input material: naive CD4+ T cells from PBMCs. Subset reported: CD45RA+ positively selected. These receptors were obtained from a man aged 18 to 29 in good health. Some clones in this sample may be carry-over from other donors' samples.

This chain joins TRBV21-1 and TRBJ1-3; the table's D call of TRBD1 was not tested on the DNA. TRBV21-1 represents a pseudogene. This CDR3 is 17 amino acids long. CDR3 nucleotides: TGTGCCGGCTTGTGGCAGGGGGACACTCACTCTGGAAACACCATATATTTT. Amino acid sequence: CAGLWQGDTHSGNTIYF.

This rearrangement joins TRBV6-6 to TRBJ2-2; 12 bases match TRBD2. V lost 6 bases to trimming and J lost 11 bases; unmatched junction nucleotides: 10. Germline loops: CDR1 MNHNY, CDR2 SVGAGI (reference sequence). The CDR3 consists of 15 residues. The chain's CDR3 is CASRFRTSGEGELFF. As DNA, the CDR3 is TGTGCCAGCAGATTCCGGACTAGCGGGGAAGGAGAGCTGTTTTTT.

The J gene is TRBJ2-7, the V gene TRBV10-3; the match to TRBD1 covers 7 bases. J lost 9 bases, V lost 5 bases, and 13 bases had no gene match. Per the germline V gene, CDR1 is ENHRY and CDR2 is SYGVKD. This CDR3 has 14 amino acids. The CDR3 region has the DNA TGTGCCATCAGTTTTACCGGGACAGCCCTCGGGCAGTACTTC. This sequence encodes CAISFTGTALGQYF.

This chain uses TRBV7-2 with TRBJ1-1; D might be TRBD1 (5 bases). The CDR3 consists of 14 residues. In germline, CDR1 is SGHTA, CDR2 FQGNSA. V lost 5 bases and J lost 1, with 11 bases in between. In DNA form, the CDR3 reads TGTGCCAGCAGCGCGGGACGTTGGAACACTGAAGCTTTCTTT. This gives the protein CASSAGRWNTEAFF.

The genes are TRBV7-9 and TRBJ2-1; perhaps TRBD2 as D (7 bases). Trimming took off 4 bases at V and 7 bases at J, with 14 bases between the two ends. Germline CDR1 and CDR2: SEHNR and FQNEAQ (reference sequence). There are 14 residues in the CDR3. CDR3 loop: CASSSEGGINEQFF. CDR3 nucleotides: TGTGCCAGCAGCTCGGAGGGGGGGATAAATGAGCAGTTCTTC.

Comment on this clone: Other DNA sequences in this specimen translate into the identical CDR3. This sequence joins TRBV18 and TRBJ2-1; D uncertain. This CDR3 has 12 amino acids. V gave up 3 bases and J gave up 7 bases, with 7 bases separating them. CDR1 is KGHSH and CDR2 is LQKENI in the germline V gene. The CDR3 DNA sequence: TGTGCCAGCTCACCTTCTAGGAATGAGCAGTTCTTC. It specifies CASSPSRNEQFF.

The chain combines TRBV5-4 with TRBJ1-1, with D hard to call. Looked up from germline, CDR1 is SGHNT and CDR2 is YYREEE (reference sequence). Deletions cut 3 bases from V and 4 bases from J, with 10 bases between. CDR3 length: 13 residues. The CDR3 region has the DNA TGTGCCAGCAGCTCCAACGCGGGCACTGAAGCTTTCTTT. Protein: CASSSNAGTEAFF.

This chain connects TRBV28 to TRBJ1-4, with no clear D. CDR1 is MDHEN and CDR2 is SYDVKM in the germline V gene. The CDR3 runs to 17 residues. Trimming stripped 2 bases from V and 4 bases from J, with 17 bases between. CDR3 in DNA: TGTGCCAGCAGTTTAAGGGAAGGGTTTGGGATTAATGAAAAACTGTTTTTT. Its translation: CASSLREGFGINEKLFF.

This sequence joins TRBV5-1 and TRBJ2-3, with unresolved D. The CDR3 totals 15 residues. From germline, CDR1 is SGHRS and CDR2 YFSETQ. V lost 4 bases and J 2 bases, leaving 14 bases between the germline ends. The CDR3 DNA is TGCGCCAGCAGCAGGACCACGGCGGACACAGATACGCAGTATTTT. It yields the protein CASSRTTADTDTQYF.

V usage is TRBV10-3 and J usage is TRBJ2-1, with TRBD2 identical over 8 bases. The V and J ends lost 2 bases and 8 bases, in that order; junction bases with no gene match: 14. Germline-derived CDR1 and CDR2 are ENHRY and SYGVKD. This CDR3 is 17 amino acids long. The CDR3 reads CAISEPGRDRLGDEQFF. The CDR3 region has the DNA TGTGCCATCAGTGAGCCCGGGAGGGATAGACTCGGCGATGAGCAGTTCTTC.

This clone appeared a single time. V and J are TRBV9 and TRBJ2-1, with 9 bases lining up with TRBD2. Germline loops: CDR1 SGDLS, CDR2 YYNGEE. The CDR3 sequence is 15 residues long. J lost 9 bases, V lost 3 bases, and 10 bases had no gene match. In DNA form, the CDR3 reads TGTGCCAGCAGCGCCGGTAGCGGGAGAGGAGGTGAGCAGTTCTTC. Its protein is CASSAGSGRGGEQFF.

This clone was detected a few times. Additional DNA sequences in this sample encode the identical CDR3. This chain connects TRBV4-2 to TRBJ1-5; D call uncertain. V lost 0 bases to trimming and J lost 7 bases, with 10 bases between them. The CDR3 contains 14 residues. Germline V lookup: CDR1 LGHNA, CDR2 YNFKEQ. This chain's CDR3 is CASSQDRGDQPQHF. In DNA form, the CDR3 reads TGTGCCAGCAGCCAAGATCGGGGTGACCAGCCCCAGCATTTT.

This clone was seen only a few times. The J gene is TRBJ2-7, the V gene TRBV19; TRBD1 matches 10 bases. J lost 4 bases, V lost 6 bases, and 9 bases had no gene match. This CDR3 spans 15 amino acids. Germline CDR1 LNHDA, CDR2 SQIVND (reference sequence). CDR3: CASRKDRGFTYEQYF. The CDR3 DNA reads as TGTGCCAGTAGGAAGGACAGGGGGTTCACTTACGAGCAGTACTTC.